This passage covers 3 T cell receptor beta chains from one sample sequenced in a study of T cell repertoires in cytomegalovirus infection. Each CDR3 protein is one row after TCRdb ran MiXCR on the reads. The table shows 160,000 or so distinct CDR3 sequences, with 17% occurring only once. The specimen sequenced was CD8+ T cells from PBMCs. The receptors stem from a human donor in good health (CMV status not recorded). Some clones in this sample may be carry-over from other donors' samples.

This clonotype was counted a few times. This chain connects TRBV7-2 to TRBJ2-2; D perhaps matches TRBD2 (5 bases). This CDR3 spans 15 amino acids. Germline values: CDR1 SGHTA, CDR2 FQGNSA. V gave up 5 bases and J gave up 0 bases, with 10 bases separating them. For the CDR3, the DNA is TGTGCCAGCAGCGTAGGGCGGGCGAACACCGGGGAGCTGTTTTTT. This translates into CASSVGRANTGELFF.

The chain recombines TRBV6-1 with TRBJ1-2; the D is unclear. The length of the CDR3 is 14 residues. Trimming removed 3 bases from V and 2 bases from J, with 10 bases in between. Per the germline V gene, CDR1 is MNHNS and CDR2 is SASEGT. CDR3 DNA sequence: TGTGCCAGCAGTGACGGGCCAGCAAACTATGGCTACACCTTC. Amino acids: CASSDGPANYGYTF.

This clonotype was seen more than once but under ten times. The V gene is TRBV7-8, the J gene TRBJ1-4; perhaps TRBD1 as D (5 bases). This CDR3 has 15 amino acids. Trimming took off 5 bases at V and 8 bases at J, with 18 bases between the two ends. The germline V gene encodes CDR1 SGHVS and CDR2 FQNEAQ. The CDR3 bases are TGTGCCAGCAGCACGACGGGGCACCCATACGAAAAACTGTTTTTT. It translates to CASSTTGHPYEKLFF.